These T cell receptor beta chains were read from a single sample in a study of T cells during gluten challenge in celiac disease. TCRdb passed the single-cell sequencing reads through MiXCR, listing each CDR3 protein once. This sample carries roughly 400 distinct CDR3 sequences, approximately 30% of them seen once, and the ten largest clones take under 60%. Sequences were derived from gluten-specific CD4+ T cells sorted from the duodenum using tetramers, sampled at baseline or on day 14 of gluten challenge (not recorded which). The receptors derive from a female donor with celiac disease. Each CDR3 is given with its conserved first and last residue. The order of the fields is D gene, J gene, V gene, clone size, CDR3 DNA, CDR3 protein. D genes are given only for firm matches. Clone size, where shown, is once, few, many, or a class for clones that have expanded.

D gene: TRBD1; J gene: TRBJ1-1; V gene: TRBV15; clone size: few; CDR3 DNA: TGTGCCACCAGCAGAGAGAGGACAGGGGACACTGAAGCTTTCTTT; CDR3 protein: CATSRERTGDTEAFF
D gene: NA; J gene: TRBJ1-2; V gene: TRBV5-6; clone size: NA; CDR3 DNA: TGTGCCAGCAGCCTAATCCTCCAGGAGGGCTACACCTTC; CDR3 protein: CASSLILQEGYTF
D gene: TRBD2; J gene: TRBJ2-3; V gene: TRBV9; clone size: few; CDR3 DNA: TGTGCCAGCAGCGTAGTGCCGGGAGGACCAGATACGCAGTATTTT; CDR3 protein: CASSVVPGGPDTQYF
D gene: NA; J gene: TRBJ2-3; V gene: TRBV7-2; clone size: NA; CDR3 DNA: TGTGCCAGCAGTATTAGGAGTGTAGGTTCAGATACGCAGTATTTT; CDR3 protein: CASSIRSVGSDTQYF
D gene: TRBD1; J gene: TRBJ2-7; V gene: TRBV7-2; clone size: NA; CDR3 DNA: TGTGCCAGCAGCTTAGCACCCGGGACAGTTCTTAACTACGAGCAGTACTTC; CDR3 protein: CASSLAPGTVLNYEQYF
D gene: NA; J gene: TRBJ1-3; V gene: TRBV4-2; clone size: large; CDR3 DNA: TGTGCCAGCAGTTATTCGACACTTTACTCTGGAAACACCATATATTTT; CDR3 protein: CASSYSTLYSGNTIYF
D gene: TRBD2; J gene: TRBJ2-2; V gene: TRBV29-1; clone size: few; CDR3 DNA: TGCAGCGTCGGGACTAGCGGGGGGGCTGCCGGGGAGCTGTTTTTT; CDR3 protein: CSVGTSGGAAGELFF
D gene: NA; J gene: TRBJ2-5; V gene: TRBV7-3; clone size: few; CDR3 DNA: TGTGCCAGCAGCTTCCGGGACTTTCAAGAGACCCAGTACTTC; CDR3 protein: CASSFRDFQETQYF
D gene: NA; J gene: TRBJ1-2; V gene: TRBV24-1; clone size: few; CDR3 DNA: TGTGCCACCAGTGATTTTCAGCTTAACTATGGCTACACCTTC; CDR3 protein: CATSDFQLNYGYTF
D gene: NA; J gene: TRBJ2-7; V gene: TRBV28; clone size: NA; CDR3 DNA: TGTGCCAGCATCGACCAAAGTGGGCTTTCCTACGAGCAGTACTTC; CDR3 protein: CASIDQSGLSYEQYF